The 26 T cell receptor beta chains listed next were all sequenced from one sample in a study of T cells in localized non-small cell lung cancer. Using immunoSEQ multiplex PCR, the repertoire was profiled, and TCRdb retains in-frame clones only, with some absent. The sample includes approximately 81,000 clones, 70% to 90% of them seen just once. This sample comprised peripheral blood, obtained before any cancer treatment. The receptors shown here come from a woman aged 35 to 69 with stage I squamous cell lung carcinoma.

This sequence joins TRBV4-2 and TRBJ2-1; 9 bases align to TRBD2. The CDR3 is made up of 16 amino acids. V gave up 0 bases and J gave up 2 bases; unmatched junction bases: 2. CDR1 is LGHNA, CDR2 YNFKEQ, per germline. This CDR3 reads CASSQEASGAYNEQFF. The CDR3 DNA follows: TGTGCCAGCAGCCAAGAGGCTAGCGGGGCCTACAATGAGCAGTTCTTC.

This sequence joins TRBV7-9 and TRBJ2-7; D is uncertain. There are 12 residues in the CDR3. Germline-derived CDR1 and CDR2 are SEHNR and FQNEAQ (reference sequence). Trimming removed 2 bases from V and 3 bases from J, with 5 bases in between. CDR3 nucleotide sequence: TGTGCCAGCAGCTTAATCAACTACGAGCAGTACTTC. Protein sequence: CASSLINYEQYF.

V and J are TRBV16 and TRBJ2-1, with TRBD2 as a possible D gene (6 bases). CDR3 length: 14 residues. The germline CDR1 and CDR2 sequences are KGHSY and FQNENV. Trimming cost V 2 bases and J 7 bases, with 12 bases left between them. CDR3 bases: TGTGCCAGCAGCCAACCGCTTCGGGAGAATGAGCAGTTCTTC. Translating gives CASSQPLRENEQFF.

The gene calls are TRBV6-1 and TRBJ1-6; no definite D call. The CDR3 is made up of 17 amino acids. The V gene's germline CDR1 is MNHNS and CDR2 SASEGT. Trimming shortened V by 0 bases and J by 5 bases, and 14 bases separated the two germline ends. CDR3 bases: TGTGCCAGCAGTGAAGCCCGAGTGGGAGTCAATAATTCACCCCTCCACTTT. Residues: CASSEARVGVNNSPLHF.

V gene TRBV4-1 combines with J gene TRBJ1-1; no clear D gene. Trimming removed 0 bases from V and 0 bases from J, with 8 bases in between. Germline V gene lookup returns CDR1 MGHRA and CDR2 YSYEKL. CDR3 length equals 15 residues. CDR3 in amino acids: CASSQDQVMNTEAFF. CDR3 nucleotides: TGCGCCAGCAGCCAAGATCAAGTAATGAACACTGAAGCTTTCTTT.

The chain carries TRBV6-9 and TRBJ2-7, with 8 bases matching TRBD1. The CDR3 has 14 amino acids. Germline V gene lookup returns CDR1 MNHGY and CDR2 SVAAGI. Germline trimming cut 8 bases from V and 3 bases from J; bases unmatched to any gene: 9. The CDR3 region is CASGPGTGIYEQYF. The CDR3 nucleotides read TGTGCCAGCGGTCCCGGGACAGGAATCTACGAGCAGTACTTC.

The V gene is TRBV9, the J gene TRBJ1-3, with 7 bases that match TRBD1. This CDR3 is built from 16 residues. The ends lost 3 bases at V and 0 bases at J; junction bases unmatched: 6. Germline CDR1 reads SGDLS; CDR2 reads YYNGEE. The CDR3 coding sequence is TGTGCCAGCAGCGGACAGGGAAGCCTCTCTGGAAACACCATATATTTT. Encoded protein: CASSGQGSLSGNTIYF.

The V and J genes are TRBV5-6 and TRBJ1-4; D is undetermined. Germline loops: CDR1 SGHDT, CDR2 YYEEEE. Trimming removed 6 bases from V and 8 bases from J, with 14 bases in between. The CDR3 spans 13 residues. The CDR3 is CASTKIPGEKLFF. DNA for the CDR3: TGTGCCAGCACCAAGATCCCGGGGGAAAAACTGTTTTTT.

This chain joins TRBV10-3 and TRBJ2-5; D is unclear. Trimming stripped 4 bases from V and 7 bases from J, with 13 bases between. This CDR3 comprises 13 residues. The germline CDR1 and CDR2 sequences are ENHRY and SYGVKD. CDR3 in amino acids: CAISAPGIGTQYF. The CDR3 DNA follows: TGTGCCATCAGTGCCCCTGGGATCGGGACCCAGTACTTC.

This clone was counted a single time. The chain employs TRBV23-1 and TRBJ2-5, with D unclear. TRBV23-1 is an ORF, and what it does is uncertain. The V gene lost 2 bases and the J gene lost 0 bases, with 10 bases spanning the gap. This CDR3 has 15 amino acids. This chain's CDR3 is CASSQPPGDQETQYF. The CDR3 coding sequence is TGCGCCAGCAGTCAACCCCCTGGGGACCAAGAGACCCAGTACTTC.

This clone was seen a handful of times. This chain joins TRBV10-2 and TRBJ1-5, with D perhaps TRBD1 (5 bases). Trimming cost V 6 bases and J 3 bases, with 15 bases left between them. This CDR3 is 15 amino acids long. Germline loops: CDR1 WSHSY, CDR2 SAAADI. CDR3 coding DNA: TGCGCCAGCAGGCCCTCGACAGCGCCCAATCAGCCCCAGCATTTT. It is translated as CASRPSTAPNQPQHF.

The CDR3 region is CASSPGQINTEAFF. The DNA of the CDR3 is TGCGCCAGCAGCCCGGGACAAATCAACACTGAAGCTTTCTTT. The V and J genes are TRBV4-1 and TRBJ1-1, with D tentatively TRBD1 (6 bases). CDR1 is MGHRA and CDR2 is YSYEKL in the germline V gene. The CDR3 runs to 14 residues. V was pared by 4 bases and J by 2 bases, with 11 bases between.

This clone appeared once. This chain connects TRBV30 to TRBJ1-6, with D hard to call. Trimming removed 0 bases at V and 7 bases at J, with 10 bases between. CDR1 is GTSNPN, CDR2 SVGIG, per germline (reference sequence). This CDR3 contains 14 residues. The CDR3 loop reads CAWSVGPPNSPLHF. DNA for the CDR3: TGTGCCTGGAGTGTAGGCCCGCCGAATTCACCCCTCCACTTT.

CDR3 sequence reads: CASSEKGREKLFF. CDR3 bases: TGTGCCAGCAGTGAAAAGGGAAGAGAAAAACTGTTTTTT. The chain carries TRBV2 and TRBJ1-4; no clear D gene. CDR3 size: 13 residues. The germline V gene has CDR1 SNHLY and CDR2 FYNNEI. The V and J ends lost 2 bases and 8 bases respectively, with 9 bases between them.

The J gene is TRBJ1-4, the V gene TRBV27; D gene ambiguous. Deletions cut 0 bases from V and 4 bases from J, with 12 bases between. The CDR3 sequence is 16 residues long. CDR1 is MNHEY and CDR2 is SMNVEV in the germline V gene (reference sequence). The CDR3 protein is CASSLSPARDNEKLFF. Written as DNA, the CDR3 is TGTGCCAGCAGTTTATCACCCGCAAGGGATAATGAAAAACTGTTTTTT.

The chain joins TRBV30 to TRBJ2-3, with D possibly being TRBD1 (5 bases). Germline-derived CDR1 and CDR2 are GTSNPN and SVGIG (reference sequence). V gave up 1 base and J gave up 3 bases, with 8 bases separating them. The CDR3 covers 13 residues. The CDR3 sequence: CAWSAQGTDTQYF. CDR3 in DNA: TGTGCCTGGAGTGCCCAGGGAACAGATACGCAGTATTTT.

The chain links TRBV19 to TRBJ1-5; maybe TRBD1 (5 bases). V lost 6 bases and J 5 bases, leaving 11 bases between the germline ends. Per germline, CDR1 LNHDA and CDR2 SQIVND (reference sequence). The CDR3 sequence is 13 residues long. CDR3 loop: CASRDTIDQPQHF. The CDR3 bases are TGTGCCAGTAGGGACACTATCGATCAGCCCCAGCATTTT.

This sequence joins TRBV28 and TRBJ2-3; the D gene is possibly TRBD1 (6 bases). Germline V gives CDR1 MDHEN, CDR2 SYDVKM. This CDR3 comprises 12 residues. V was clipped by 2 bases and J by 11 bases, with 11 bases between them. The CDR3 loop reads CASSLKQGRQYF. DNA of the CDR3: TGTGCCAGCAGTTTAAAACAGGGTAGGCAGTATTTT.

The gene calls are TRBV30 and TRBJ1-1; unclear D gene. The CDR3 has 12 residues. The germline V and J ends were trimmed by 0 bases and 11 bases, with 13 bases remaining between them. Germline loops: CDR1 GTSNPN, CDR2 SVGIG (reference sequence). The CDR3 DNA follows: TGTGCCTGGAGTGTTCCTGGCCGGGAGGCTTTCTTT. Its translation: CAWSVPGREAFF.

The chain joins TRBV19 to TRBJ1-5; no firm D call. The V end was cut by 3 bases, the J end by 0 bases, with 9 bases between. The CDR3 sequence is 15 residues long. Germline V lookup: CDR1 LNHDA, CDR2 SQIVND (reference sequence). DNA of the CDR3: TGTGCCAGTAGTATTGGTCTTTTTAGCAATCAGCCCCAGCATTTT. Amino acids: CASSIGLFSNQPQHF.

The chain uses TRBV7-6 and TRBJ1-1; D call uncertain. This CDR3 is built from 13 residues. Trimming shortened V by 1 base and J by 1 base, and 4 bases separated the two germline ends. Germline V gene data show CDR1 as SGHVS and CDR2 as FNYEAQ. CDR3 bases: TGTGCCAGCAGCTTAGAACAGAACACTGAAGCTTTCTTT. This translates into CASSLEQNTEAFF.

The chain links TRBV11-2 to TRBJ2-3; D may match TRBD1 or TRBD2 (5 bases each). CDR3 length: 14 amino acids. Trimming stripped 5 bases from V and 4 bases from J, with 13 bases between. CDR1 SGHAT and CDR2 FQNNGV come from the germline V gene. CDR3 amino acids: CASSLGTRADTQYF. CDR3 nucleotides: TGTGCCAGCAGCCTCGGGACCAGGGCAGATACGCAGTATTTT.

This chain joins TRBV19 and TRBJ1-2; TRBD1 agrees at 9 bases. The CDR3 runs to 14 residues. The germline V gene has CDR1 LNHDA and CDR2 SQIVND (reference sequence). Trimming at V came to 6 bases and at J to 2 bases, leaving 4 bases not matched to a gene. CDR3 bases: TGTGCCAGTAGGGACACAGGGGGCAACTATGGCTACACCTTC. Protein sequence: CASRDTGGNYGYTF.

The chain uses TRBV9 and TRBJ2-2; the D gene could be TRBD1 or TRBD2 (5 bases each). Germline values: CDR1 SGDLS, CDR2 YYNGEE. This CDR3 spans 16 amino acids. V lost 4 bases, J lost 4 bases, and 17 bases lay in between. CDR3: CASSPSTGGGTGELFF. CDR3 nucleotide sequence: TGTGCCAGCAGCCCCTCAACAGGAGGCGGCACCGGGGAGCTGTTTTTT.

This clone was observed at least ten times. The chain employs TRBV7-2 and TRBJ1-5, with D perhaps TRBD1 (5 bases). The germline gives CDR1 SGHTA, CDR2 FQGNSA. Trimming left V 4 bases short and J 9 bases short, with 13 bases between. The CDR3 consists of 13 residues. DNA of the CDR3: TGTGCCAGCAGCTCCGATCTAAGGGGGCCCCAGCATTTT. Protein: CASSSDLRGPQHF.

This chain links TRBV5-1 with TRBJ1-3; 7 nucleotides align to TRBD1. The CDR3 covers 16 residues. Trimming took 0 bases from V and 3 from J; bases not matched to a gene: 6. Germline CDR1 reads SGHRS; CDR2 reads YFSETQ. The CDR3 reads CASSLAGTVFGNTIYF. CDR3 nucleotides: TGCGCCAGCAGCTTGGCCGGGACAGTCTTTGGAAACACCATATATTTT. The full variable domain, its missing parts supplied by reference TRBV5-1 and TRBJ1-3, is KAGVTQTPRYLIKTRGQQVTLSCSPISGHRSVSWYQQTPGQGLQFLFEYFSETQRNKGNFPGRFSGRQFSNSRSEMNVSTLELGDSALYLCASSLAGTVFGNTIYFGEGSWLTVV.